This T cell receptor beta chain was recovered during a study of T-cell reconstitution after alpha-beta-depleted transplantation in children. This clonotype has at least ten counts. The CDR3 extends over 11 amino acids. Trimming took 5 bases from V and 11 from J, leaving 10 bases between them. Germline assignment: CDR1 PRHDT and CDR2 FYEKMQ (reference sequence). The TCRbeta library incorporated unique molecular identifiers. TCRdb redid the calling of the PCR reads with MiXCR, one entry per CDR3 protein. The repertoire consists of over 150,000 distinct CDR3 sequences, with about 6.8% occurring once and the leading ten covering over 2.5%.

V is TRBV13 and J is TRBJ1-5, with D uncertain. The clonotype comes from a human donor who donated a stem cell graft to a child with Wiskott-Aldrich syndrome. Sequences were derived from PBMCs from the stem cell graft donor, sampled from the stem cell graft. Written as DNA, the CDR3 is TGTGCCAGCAGCCCTAAACGAGCCCAGCATTTT. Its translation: CASSPKRAQHF. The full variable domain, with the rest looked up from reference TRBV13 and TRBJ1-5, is AAGVIQSPRHLIKEKRETATLKCYPIPRHDTVYWYQQGPGQDPQFLISFYEKMQSDKGSIPDRFSAQQFSDYHSELNMSSLELGDSALYFCASSPKRAQHFGDGTRLSIL.